This TCR beta chain appears in the sequencing data of a study of blood T cells in healthy people across ages. Overall study: With template switching, about one barcoded beta molecule was captured per two T cells. Broader study findings: Age showed a roughly linear inverse relationship with TCR beta diversity per million T cells.

Germline CDR1 reads SQVTM; CDR2 reads ANQGSEA. This CDR3 contains 15 residues. V lost 5 bases to trimming and J lost 8 bases, with 21 bases between them. This clonotype was seen more than once but under ten times. Its target is unknown. Next came a second PCR, run for about 7 to 12 cycles, which used a sample-barcoded 5' primer along with a J-beta primer mix. Every sample produced at least 2.5 million CDR3-containing paired-end reads. Using its own MiXCR run on the 5' RACE reads, TCRdb lists one record per CDR3 protein. The table has fewer than 750,000 distinct CDR3 sequences, 45% to 55% seen once. The sequence came from a man older than 75 in good health. The chain carries TRBV29-1 and TRBJ1-4; a weak D match, TRBD1 (5 bases). Material for sequencing was blood. The CDR3 sequence: CSVLSRVRFGEKLFF. The DNA of the CDR3 is TGCAGCGTTCTATCCAGGGTGAGGTTCGGCGAAAAACTGTTTTTT. Based on the CDR3 plus reference TRBV29-1 and TRBJ1-4, the full variable domain is SAVISQKPSRDICQRGTSLTIQCQVDSQVTMMFWYRQQPGQSLTLIATANQGSEATYESGFVIDKFPISRPNLTFSTLTVSNMSPEDSSIYLCSVLSRVRFGEKLFFGSGTQLSVL.